What follows are 14 T cell receptor beta chains derived from one specimen sequenced in a study of T cell responses to AZD1222 COVID-19 vaccine. Profiling relied on immunoSEQ multiplex PCR, and the TCRdb table lists in-frame clones only, not all of them. The sample contains 150,000 or so clones, over 80% of which appear only once. The material sequenced was peripheral blood, taken 28 days after the second AZD1222 dose. The receptors here all came from an adult who received the AZD1222 COVID-19 vaccine.

This clone was seen a single time. The chain carries TRBV7-9 and TRBJ2-1, with D perhaps matching TRBD2 (5 bases). CDR3 length equals 17 residues. Looked up from germline, CDR1 is SEHNR and CDR2 is FQNEAQ (reference sequence). Trimming stripped 5 bases from V and 7 bases from J, with 24 bases between. The CDR3 loop is CASSHPPGSSEVNEQFF. The CDR3 nucleotides are TGTGCCAGCAGCCACCCCCCGGGATCTTCAGAGGTTAATGAGCAGTTCTTC.

The chain links TRBV7-9 to TRBJ1-5, with D perhaps matching TRBD1 (6 bases). Germline V gives CDR1 SEHNR, CDR2 FQNEAQ (reference sequence). Trimming pared 1 base from V and 4 bases from J, leaving 11 bases between. The length of the CDR3 is 15 residues. The CDR3 coding sequence is TGTGCCAGCAGCTTAGGCGACAGGTTTAATCAGCCCCAGCATTTT. The encoded protein is CASSLGDRFNQPQHF.

This chain joins TRBV12-5 and TRBJ1-5, with 9 bases lining up with TRBD1. Germline V gene lookup returns CDR1 LGHNT and CDR2 FRNRAP. V trimming: 6 bases; J trimming: 2 bases; junction bases outside the gene matches: 14. The CDR3 loop spans 18 amino acids. CDR3 nucleotide sequence: TGTGCTAGTGGCCCACATCACAGGGGGCTGGTTGGCAATCAGCCCCAGCATTTT. Its translation is CASGPHHRGLVGNQPQHF.

The V and J genes are TRBV30 and TRBJ2-5, with D maybe TRBD1 (5 bases). Trimming removed 0 bases at V and 1 base at J, with 12 bases between. The CDR3 consists of 15 residues. Germline CDR1 is GTSNPN and CDR2 is SVGIG (reference sequence). The CDR3 DNA sequence: TGTGCCTGGAGTGTAGGTGGCAGGGTCCAAGAGACCCAGTACTTC. Its translation is CAWSVGGRVQETQYF.

This chain's CDR3 is CASSLGGRGRLDTQYF. CDR3 bases: TGCGCCAGCAGCTTGGGGGGCAGGGGGCGCCTAGATACGCAGTATTTT. The chain couples TRBV5-1 to TRBJ2-3; 8 nucleotides align to TRBD1. The junction had 8 bases not matched to a gene; V was cut back by 0 bases and J by 5 bases. Per germline, CDR1 SGHRS and CDR2 YFSETQ. The CDR3 loop spans 16 amino acids.

CDR3 loop: CASSEAGGTYEQYF. The DNA of the CDR3 is TGTGCCAGCAGTGAAGCCGGGGGAACCTACGAGCAGTACTTC. The rearrangement joins TRBV6-1 to TRBJ2-7, with a tentative D call TRBD2 (6 bases). Trimming stripped 0 bases from V and 2 bases from J, with 8 bases between. The CDR3 sequence is 14 residues long. CDR1 is MNHNS, CDR2 SASEGT, per germline.

The chain joins TRBV29-1 to TRBJ2-7; 7 nucleotides line up with TRBD1. Germline CDR1 and CDR2: SQVTM and ANQGSEA. The CDR3 covers 12 residues. Trimming cost V 6 bases and J 6 bases; bases outside gene matches: 8. CDR3 nucleotides: TGCAGCGTCGGAGGACAGGTCTCCGAGCAGTACTTC. The encoded protein is CSVGGQVSEQYF.

Worth noting for this clone: Other DNA sequences in this sample translate to the same CDR3. The rearrangement uses TRBV9 and TRBJ2-5, with D unclear. CDR3 length equals 12 residues. The V end lost 7 bases, the J end lost 1 base, and 8 bases lay between the germline ends. The germline gives CDR1 SGDLS, CDR2 YYNGEE. CDR3 sequence reads: CASSPSQETQYF. Here the CDR3 DNA reads TGTGCCAGCTCTCCCAGCCAAGAGACCCAGTACTTC.

The chain employs TRBV10-3 and TRBJ2-1, with no clear D. Germline values: CDR1 ENHRY, CDR2 SYGVKD. V dropped 2 bases and J dropped 1 base, with 6 bases sitting between them. CDR3 length equals 14 residues. CDR3 in amino acids: CAISEDTSYNEQFF. The CDR3, as DNA: TGTGCCATCAGTGAGGATACTTCCTACAATGAGCAGTTCTTC.

The V call is TRBV11-2, the J call TRBJ2-1, with 8 nucleotides matching TRBD2. Germline lookup yields CDR1 SGHAT and CDR2 FQNNGV. The junction had 7 bases not matched to a gene; V was cut back by 0 bases and J by 9 bases. This CDR3 is built from 15 residues. CDR3 residues: CASSLDRSGRTEQFF. The CDR3 DNA reads as TGTGCCAGCAGCTTAGATCGGAGCGGGAGAACTGAGCAGTTCTTC.

J is TRBJ1-5 and V is TRBV7-9; TRBD1 matches at 7 bases. The V gene end was trimmed by 4 bases and the J gene end by 3 bases; junction bases not matched to a gene: 6. Germline loops: CDR1 SEHNR, CDR2 FQNEAQ (reference sequence). The CDR3 length is 15 residues. CDR3: CASSSPGQSNQPQHF. The CDR3 DNA reads as TGTGCCAGCAGCTCGCCGGGACAGTCCAATCAGCCCCAGCATTTT.

The J gene is TRBJ1-5, the V gene TRBV20-1; D is unclear. Between the trimmed V and J ends, which lost 3 bases and 4 bases, there was a span of 13 bases. CDR3 size: 14 residues. In germline, CDR1 is DFQATT, CDR2 SNEGSKA (reference sequence). The CDR3 loop reads CSASEPNGNQPQHF. The CDR3 DNA reads as TGCAGTGCTAGTGAGCCAAATGGGAATCAGCCCCAGCATTTT.

The chain couples TRBV6-4 to TRBJ2-2, with TRBD2 matching over 11 bases. Unmatched junction bases numbered 5, after V lost 4 bases and J lost 7 bases. Germline CDR1 MRHNA, CDR2 SNTAGT. This CDR3 spans 15 amino acids. The CDR3: CASSAFGTSGGELFF. The CDR3 bases are TGTGCCAGCAGTGCTTTCGGGACTAGCGGCGGGGAGCTGTTTTTT.

The rearrangement links TRBV3-1 (or the pseudogene TRBV3-2) to TRBJ2-2; D gene uncertain. This CDR3 is 15 amino acids long. Trimming shortened V by 6 bases and J by 2 bases, and 13 bases separated the two germline ends. Germline CDR1 and CDR2: LGHDT and YNNKEL (reference sequence). The CDR3 sequence is CASRTPGSNTGELFF. CDR3 sequence (DNA): TGTGCCAGCAGAACCCCGGGCAGTAACACCGGGGAGCTGTTTTTT.